Below are 10 T cell receptor beta chains sequenced from a single sample in a study of radiotherapy plus CTLA-4 blockade in lung cancer. Sequencing used immunoSEQ multiplex PCR; TCRdb keeps in-frame clones, though not all of them. The table records roughly 30,000 clones, approximately 78% of them present only once. The sequencing used peripheral blood, collected from a patient treated with radiotherapy plus ipilimumab. Source of these receptors: a human donor with non-small cell lung cancer who had stable disease on radiotherapy plus ipilimumab.

The V gene is TRBV6-6, the J gene TRBJ1-1; no firm D call. Germline V gene data show CDR1 as MNHNY and CDR2 as SVGAGI (reference sequence). Between the trimmed V and J ends, which lost 4 bases and 6 bases, there was a span of 12 bases. This CDR3 comprises 13 residues. CDR3 amino acids: CASSFQMRSEAFF. The CDR3 bases are TGTGCCAGCAGTTTCCAAATGAGGTCTGAAGCTTTCTTT.

The chain has TRBV19 and TRBJ1-5, with D tentatively TRBD1 (6 bases). Germline assignment: CDR1 LNHDA and CDR2 SQIVND (reference sequence). Trimming cost V 5 bases and J 2 bases, with 13 bases left between them. The CDR3 extends over 15 amino acids. The chain's CDR3 is CASSSGRGGNQPQHF. The CDR3 DNA reads as TGTGCCAGTAGTTCGGGCAGGGGCGGCAATCAGCCCCAGCATTTT.

In DNA, the CDR3 is TGTGCCAGCAGCGTAAGGGGGGAAAATCAGCCCCAGCATTTT. Its protein is CASSVRGENQPQHF. This chain connects TRBV9 to TRBJ1-5; D may be TRBD1 (6 bases). This CDR3 contains 14 residues. Germline V gene lookup returns CDR1 SGDLS and CDR2 YYNGEE. Trimming pared 1 base from V and 4 bases from J, leaving 9 bases between.

Only one count was recorded for this clone. This chain uses TRBV7-2 with TRBJ1-2; a possible D gene is TRBD1 (5 bases). Trimming removed 5 bases at V and 8 bases at J, with 9 bases between. The CDR3 covers 11 residues. In germline, CDR1 is SGHTA, CDR2 FQGNSA. CDR3 DNA: TGTGCCAGCAGCAGACAGAGCGGCTACACCTTC. Translating gives CASSRQSGYTF.

This chain connects TRBV5-1 to TRBJ1-1, with TRBD1 matching 9 bases. Germline lookup yields CDR1 SGHRS and CDR2 YFSETQ. Trimming removed 0 bases from V and 8 bases from J; junction bases left unmatched: 5. There are 14 residues in the CDR3. CDR3 residues: CASSLGQGVPEAFF. CDR3 DNA sequence: TGCGCCAGCAGCTTGGGACAGGGGGTTCCCGAAGCTTTCTTT.

This clone appeared once. This chain uses TRBV5-1 with TRBJ2-3; 8 bases are a match to TRBD1. CDR1 and CDR2 from the germline V gene are SGHRS and YFSETQ. The CDR3 loop spans 16 amino acids. With V trimmed by 1 base and J by 1 base, 5 bases remained unmatched. The CDR3 bases are TGCGCCAGCAGCTTGACAGGGGGGTATGGCACAGATACGCAGTATTTT. Translating gives CASSLTGGYGTDTQYF.

This CDR3 reads CASLRQGSSYEQYF. The CDR3 DNA follows: TGTGCCAGCCTCCGCCAGGGCAGCTCCTACGAGCAGTACTTC. V usage is TRBV6-1 and J usage is TRBJ2-7; D perhaps matches TRBD1 (5 bases). The CDR3 length is 14 residues. The V gene lost 8 bases and the J gene lost 0 bases, with 14 bases spanning the gap. CDR1 and CDR2 (germline): MNHNS, SASEGT.

This clone has just a few counts. The CDR3 reads CASSLGHSSGNTIYF. The CDR3 coding sequence is TGTGCCAGCAGCCTGGGACACAGCTCTGGAAACACCATATATTTT. The chain links TRBV7-2 to TRBJ1-3; tentatively, D is TRBD1 (6 bases). V was pared by 5 bases and J by 0 bases, with 11 bases between. Per the germline V gene, CDR1 is SGHTA and CDR2 is FQGNSA. This CDR3 spans 15 amino acids.

V and J are TRBV5-1 and TRBJ2-2; no firm D call. This CDR3 is built from 12 residues. The germline gives CDR1 SGHRS, CDR2 YFSETQ. V was cut by 3 bases and J by 3 bases, with 3 bases left in between. The CDR3: CASSSYTGELFF. CDR3 sequence (DNA): TGCGCCAGCAGCTCTTACACCGGGGAGCTGTTTTTT.

Sample share makes this clone medium-sized (0.01 to 0.1%). Other nucleotide sequences from this sample produce the same CDR3. The chain is built from TRBV28 and TRBJ1-1; a weak D match, TRBD1 (6 bases). CDR3 size: 12 residues. Germline V gives CDR1 MDHEN, CDR2 SYDVKM. V was pared by 6 bases and J by 5 bases, with 10 bases between. The chain's CDR3 is CASSQDSTEAFF. The CDR3 nucleotides read TGTGCCAGCAGCCAGGACAGTACTGAAGCTTTCTTT.